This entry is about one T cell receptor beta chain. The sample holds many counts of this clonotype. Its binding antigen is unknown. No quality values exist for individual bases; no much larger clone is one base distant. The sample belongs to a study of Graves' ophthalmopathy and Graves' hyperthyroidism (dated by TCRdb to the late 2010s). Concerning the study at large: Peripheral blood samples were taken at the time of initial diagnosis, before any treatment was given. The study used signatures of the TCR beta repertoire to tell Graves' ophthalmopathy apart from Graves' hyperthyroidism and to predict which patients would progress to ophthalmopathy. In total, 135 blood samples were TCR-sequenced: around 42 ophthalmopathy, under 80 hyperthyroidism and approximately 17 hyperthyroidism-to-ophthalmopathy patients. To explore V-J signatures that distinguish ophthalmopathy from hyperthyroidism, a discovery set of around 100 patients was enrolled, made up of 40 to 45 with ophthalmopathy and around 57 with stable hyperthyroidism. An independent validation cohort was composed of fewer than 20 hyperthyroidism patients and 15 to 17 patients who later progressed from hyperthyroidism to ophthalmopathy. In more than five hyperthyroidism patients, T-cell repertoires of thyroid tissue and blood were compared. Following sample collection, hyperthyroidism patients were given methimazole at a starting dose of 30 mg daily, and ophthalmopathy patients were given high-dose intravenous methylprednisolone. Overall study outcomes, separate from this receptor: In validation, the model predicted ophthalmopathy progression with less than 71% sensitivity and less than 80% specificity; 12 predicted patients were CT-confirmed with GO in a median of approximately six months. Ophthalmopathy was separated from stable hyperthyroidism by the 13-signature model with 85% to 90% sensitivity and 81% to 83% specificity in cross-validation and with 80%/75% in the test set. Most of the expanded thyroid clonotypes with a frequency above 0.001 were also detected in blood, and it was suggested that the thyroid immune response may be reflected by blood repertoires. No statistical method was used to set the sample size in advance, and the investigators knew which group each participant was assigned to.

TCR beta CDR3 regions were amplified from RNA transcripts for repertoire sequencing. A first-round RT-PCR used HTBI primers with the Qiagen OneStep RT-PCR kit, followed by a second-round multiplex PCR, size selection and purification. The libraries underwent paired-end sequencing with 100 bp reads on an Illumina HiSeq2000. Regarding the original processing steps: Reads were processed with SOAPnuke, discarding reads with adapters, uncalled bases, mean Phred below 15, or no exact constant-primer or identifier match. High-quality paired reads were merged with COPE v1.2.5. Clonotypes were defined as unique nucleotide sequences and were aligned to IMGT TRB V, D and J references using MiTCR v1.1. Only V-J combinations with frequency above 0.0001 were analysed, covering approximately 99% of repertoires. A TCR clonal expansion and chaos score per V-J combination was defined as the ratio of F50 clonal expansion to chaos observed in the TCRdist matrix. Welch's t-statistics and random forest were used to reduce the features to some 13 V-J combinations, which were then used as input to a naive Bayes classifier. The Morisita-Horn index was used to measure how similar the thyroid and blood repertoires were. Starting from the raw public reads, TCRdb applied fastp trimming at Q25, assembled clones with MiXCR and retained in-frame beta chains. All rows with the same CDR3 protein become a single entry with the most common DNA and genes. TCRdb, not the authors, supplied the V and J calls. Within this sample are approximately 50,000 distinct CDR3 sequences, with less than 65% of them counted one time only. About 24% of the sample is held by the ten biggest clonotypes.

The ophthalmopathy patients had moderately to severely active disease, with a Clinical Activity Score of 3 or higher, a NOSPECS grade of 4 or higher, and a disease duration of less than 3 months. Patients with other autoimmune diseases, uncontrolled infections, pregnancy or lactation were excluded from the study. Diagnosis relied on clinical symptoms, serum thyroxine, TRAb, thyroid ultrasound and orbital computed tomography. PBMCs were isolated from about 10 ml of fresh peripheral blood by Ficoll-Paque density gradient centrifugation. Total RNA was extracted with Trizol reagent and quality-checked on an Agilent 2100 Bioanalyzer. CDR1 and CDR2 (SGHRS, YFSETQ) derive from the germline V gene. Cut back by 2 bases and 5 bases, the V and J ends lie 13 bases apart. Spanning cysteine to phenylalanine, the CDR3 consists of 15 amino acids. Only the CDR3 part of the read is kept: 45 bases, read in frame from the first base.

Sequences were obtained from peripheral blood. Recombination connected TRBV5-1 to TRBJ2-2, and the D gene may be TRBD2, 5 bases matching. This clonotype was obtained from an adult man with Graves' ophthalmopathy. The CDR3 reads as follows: CASSFAGMGTGELFF. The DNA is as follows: TGCGCCAGCAGCTTTGCCGGGATGGGAACCGGGGAGCTGTTTTTT. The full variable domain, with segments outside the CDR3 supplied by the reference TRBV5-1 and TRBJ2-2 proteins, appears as KAGVTQTPRYLIKTRGQQVTLSCSPISGHRSVSWYQQTPGQGLQFLFEYFSETQRNKGNFPGRFSGRQFSNSRSEMNVSTLELGDSALYLCASSFAGMGTGELFFGEGSRLTVL.